This TCR beta chain was sequenced in a study of persistence of HIV-infected CD4 T cells. Trimming took off 8 bases at V and 4 bases at J, with 12 bases between the two ends. The CDR3 spans 12 residues. Germline V gene sequence: CDR1 MNHEY, CDR2 SVGAGI. An overlapping HIV-1 Gag peptide pool stimulated these cells at approximately 0.91 ug/peptide/mL. Sorted nonresponding memory CD4+ T cells were CD40L-negative, CD69-negative, CD45RO-high. Sequencing used immunoSEQ version 4 in survey mode. The method was immunoSEQ multiplex PCR; TCRdb's version includes in-frame clones alone and lacks a portion of them. The sample yields 30,000 to 35,000 clones, roughly 80% seen once. This clone was counted between two and nine times. Its antigen remains unknown.

Material: CD4+ T cells sorted from PBMCs after roughly 18-hour stimulation, obtained from a patient who received antiretroviral therapy. This sequence was found in an adult woman with HIV who was CMV-seropositive. The rearrangement joins TRBV6-5 to TRBJ2-7; the D call may be TRBD1 or TRBD2 (6 bases each). The CDR3 DNA follows: TGTGCCAGCGGGGGGCGCAGTTACGAGCAGTACTTC. It is translated as CASGGRSYEQYF.